One TCR beta chain is described in this entry. The antigen remains undetermined. With survey level as its setting, the immunoSEQ assay was v3.0. Data came from immunoSEQ multiplex PCR; TCRdb stores just in-frame clones and leaves some out. The profile shows some 31,000 clones, 90% to 95% of them singletons. The CDR3 has 14 amino acids. Germline V gene data show CDR1 as SGDLS and CDR2 as YYNGEE. Deletions cut 0 bases from V and 5 bases from J, with 10 bases between. This sample is part of a study of long-term antiretroviral therapy in people with HIV. Background on the study: There is a gap of about a decade between the earliest samples and the later 2015 immediate-ART recommendation. Findings and caveats of the study: HIV repertoires showed narrower CDR3 length ranges than controls. Despite increasing after ART, diversity remained lower than that of transplant donor controls. Sampling of blood ran from the mid-2000s to the late 2010s, and older ART regimens were possibly in use.

This specimen was unsorted PBMCs, taken around 7.4 years after starting antiretroviral therapy. V and J are TRBV9 and TRBJ2-3; possibly TRBD1 for D (5 bases). The sequence derives from a man aged 45-65 years with HIV. DNA for the CDR3: TGTGCCAGCAGCGTAGCTCTTCAGGGAGATACGCAGTATTTT. It codes for CASSVALQGDTQYF.